The source of this T cell receptor beta chain is a study of T cells after yellow fever vaccination. Concerning this clonotype itself: What it binds is not known.

One entry per CDR3 protein, called by TCRdb with MiXCR from the 5' RACE reads. The table lists roughly 500,000 distinct CDR3 sequences, roughly a fifth of them singletons. V lost 2 bases, J lost 5 bases, and 18 bases lay in between. The length of the CDR3 is 16 residues. In germline, CDR1 is MNHNS, CDR2 SASEGT. Study-level points and caveats: Post-booster samples contained most primary-vaccination clones (just under 98% CD4, around 88% CD8).

The receptor comes from a man under 40 who received the YFV17D yellow fever vaccine. The chain uses TRBV6-1 and TRBJ2-5; D is unclear. This material consisted of PBMCs, taken 15 days after the yellow fever booster vaccination. The CDR3 reads CASSELRTSFGETQYF. As DNA, the CDR3 is TGTGCCAGCAGTGAACTTCGGACCTCTTTCGGTGAGACCCAGTACTTC.